The 26 T cell receptor beta chains below were found in one sample sequenced in a study of shared clonotypes between healthy human individuals. Terminally differentiated effector memory CD45RA+ cells were excluded by CCR7 positive selection of CD45RO-negative cells. Using immunoSEQ multiplex PCR, the repertoire was profiled, and TCRdb retains in-frame clones only, with some absent. The sample shows roughly 2.1 million clones, under 95% of them seen only once. Sequences were obtained from naive CD8+ T cells from PBMCs. The receptors shown here come from a man aged 18 to 30 in good health. Some clones in this sample may be carry-over from other donors' samples.

The chain has TRBV6-5 and TRBJ2-2, with D possibly being TRBD1 (5 bases). CDR3 size: 15 residues. V lost 7 bases, J lost 6 bases, and 18 bases lay in between. CDR1 and CDR2 from the germline V gene are MNHEY and SVGAGI. The CDR3 DNA is TGTGCCAGCAAGGGAAGGGCTCTAGGGGCCGGGGAGCTGTTTTTT. The encoded protein is CASKGRALGAGELFF.

The rearrangement links TRBV7-9 to TRBJ2-5, with D possibly TRBD2 on 6 matching bases. The CDR3 loop spans 18 amino acids. Trimming stripped 7 bases from V and 6 bases from J, with 30 bases between. Germline values: CDR1 SEHNR, CDR2 FQNEAQ (reference sequence). The CDR3 DNA sequence: TGTGCCAGCACCCCCTACGGAGGGGACTCTCCCCCTTTAAAGACCCAGTACTTC. Its translation is CASTPYGGDSPPLKTQYF.

This CDR3 reads CASSLAPFSSEQYF. The CDR3 coding sequence is TGTGCCAGCAGCTTAGCCCCATTTAGCAGCGAGCAGTACTTC. This chain links TRBV7-9 with TRBJ2-7; D not certain. The CDR3 extends over 14 amino acids. From germline, CDR1 is SEHNR and CDR2 FQNEAQ (reference sequence). Trimming stripped 0 bases from V and 6 bases from J, with 12 bases between. Supplemented by reference TRBV7-9 and TRBJ2-7, the full variable domain reads DTGVSQNPRHKITKRGQNVTFRCDPISEHNRLYWYRQTLGQGPEFLTYFQNEAQLEKSRLLSDRFSAERPKGSFSTLEIQRTEQGDSAMYLCASSLAPFSSEQYFGPGTRLTVT.

The chain uses TRBV19 and TRBJ2-1; 8 positions agree with TRBD2. V lost 7 bases to trimming and J lost 2 bases; unmatched junction nucleotides: 4. The CDR3 extends over 14 amino acids. Per germline, CDR1 LNHDA and CDR2 SQIVND (reference sequence). The CDR3 sequence is CASIPAGAYNEQFF. CDR3 DNA sequence: TGTGCCAGTATCCCAGCGGGAGCCTACAATGAGCAGTTCTTC.

The chain links TRBV25-1 to TRBJ2-7; either TRBD1 or TRBD2 may supply D (5 bases each). Per the germline V gene, CDR1 is MGHDK and CDR2 is SYGVNS. The ends were cut back, 5 bases at V and 5 bases at J, with 13 bases in the middle. The CDR3 contains 13 residues. CDR3 residues: CASSTGRSNEQYF. For the CDR3, the DNA is TGTGCCAGCAGTACGGGGCGGAGTAACGAGCAGTACTTC.

The chain joins TRBV10-3 to TRBJ1-3; 8 bases are shared with TRBD1. CDR1 and CDR2 from the germline V gene are ENHRY and SYGVKD. The CDR3 extends over 14 amino acids. V gave up 5 bases and J gave up 3 bases; unmatched junction bases: 3. CDR3: CAISTGTGGNTIYF. The CDR3 nucleotides read TGTGCCATCAGTACCGGGACAGGTGGAAACACCATATATTTT.

V and J are TRBV5-6 and TRBJ1-5, with D hard to call. Germline loops: CDR1 SGHDT, CDR2 YYEEEE. The CDR3 extends over 15 amino acids. V lost 2 bases to trimming and J lost 4 bases, with 13 bases between them. The DNA for the CDR3 is TGTGCCAGCAGCTTTAGTCCACAGAGAAATCAGCCCCAGCATTTT. This codes for CASSFSPQRNQPQHF.

The V call is TRBV10-3, the J call TRBJ2-7; D unresolved. CDR3 size: 14 residues. CDR1 is ENHRY and CDR2 is SYGVKD in the germline V gene. The germline V and J ends were trimmed by 6 bases and 2 bases, with 14 bases remaining between them. CDR3: CAISNGRLPYEQYF. CDR3 nucleotide sequence: TGTGCCATCAGCAATGGACGACTCCCCTACGAGCAGTACTTC.

The chain links TRBV12-5 to TRBJ1-2, with D unresolved. The CDR3 extends over 12 amino acids. The germline gives CDR1 LGHNT, CDR2 FRNRAP. V was clipped by 1 base and J by 8 bases, with 8 bases between them. CDR3 residues: CASGLAHIGYTF. Written as DNA, the CDR3 is TGTGCTAGTGGTTTGGCGCACATCGGCTACACCTTC.

For the CDR3, the DNA is TGCGCCAGCAGTGATATAGCGGGAACGGGAAACGAGCAGTACTTC. Translated: CASSDIAGTGNEQYF. This chain links TRBV10-1 with TRBJ2-7, with TRBD2 matching 8 bases. The V gene end was trimmed by 3 bases and the J gene end by 5 bases; junction bases not matched to a gene: 9. CDR1 is WNHNN and CDR2 is SYGVQD in the germline V gene (reference sequence). CDR3 length: 15 amino acids.

J is TRBJ1-5 and V is TRBV27; D unresolved. V was clipped by 6 bases and J by 3 bases, with 18 bases between them. The CDR3 contains 16 residues. From germline, CDR1 is MNHEY and CDR2 SMNVEV (reference sequence). CDR3 in DNA: TGTGCCAGCAGCCCTACTGCCAAGGTACTCAATCAGCCCCAGCATTTT. Encoded protein: CASSPTAKVLNQPQHF.

The genes are TRBV5-6 and TRBJ2-7; D is undetermined. The CDR3 consists of 12 residues. Germline CDR1 and CDR2: SGHDT and YYEEEE. Deletions cut 4 bases from V and 2 bases from J, with 7 bases between. CDR3 sequence: CASSTHPYEQYF. The CDR3 DNA reads as TGTGCCAGCAGCACTCACCCCTACGAGCAGTACTTC. Looking up the rest from reference TRBV5-6 and TRBJ2-7 gives the full variable domain: DAGVTQSPTHLIKTRGQQVTLRCSPKSGHDTVSWYQQALGQGPQFIFQYYEEEERQRGNFPDRFSGHQFPNYSSELNVNALLLGDSALYLCASSTHPYEQYFGPGTRLTVT.

The chain combines TRBV28 with TRBJ2-7; 7 nucleotides agree with TRBD2. There are 14 residues in the CDR3. V was clipped by 4 bases and J by 2 bases; unmatched bases: 5. Per germline, CDR1 MDHEN and CDR2 SYDVKM. CDR3 protein: CASSSRLAAYEQYF. The CDR3 bases are TGTGCCAGCAGTTCCAGACTAGCAGCCTACGAGCAGTACTTC.

About this clone itself: Within the sample, other DNA sequences also encode this same CDR3. The genes are TRBV7-6 and TRBJ2-7, with 7 bases matching TRBD1. The CDR3 consists of 13 residues. From germline, CDR1 is SGHVS and CDR2 FNYEAQ. With V trimmed by 3 bases and J by 1 base, 0 bases remained unmatched. The CDR3 nucleotides are TGTGCCAGCAGCTTGGACAGGTCCTACGAGCAGTACTTC. Its protein is CASSLDRSYEQYF. Full variable domain (remainder filled in from reference TRBV7-6 and TRBJ2-7): GAGVSQSPRYKVTKRGQDVALRCDPISGHVSLYWYRQALGQGPEFLTYFNYEAQQDKSGLPNDRFSAERPEGSISTLTIQRTEQRDSAMYRCASSLDRSYEQYFGPGTRLTVT.

V usage is TRBV27 and J usage is TRBJ2-1; perhaps TRBD2 as D (5 bases). Germline CDR1 is MNHEY and CDR2 is SMNVEV (reference sequence). This CDR3 region has 17 residues. Trimming stripped 5 bases from V and 6 bases from J, with 23 bases between. The CDR3 spells CASSPLHPTGSVNEQFF. The CDR3 region has the DNA TGTGCCAGCAGTCCACTCCACCCTACGGGATCGGTCAATGAGCAGTTCTTC.

Concerning this clone: Other DNA sequences in the same sample also yield this CDR3. The chain employs TRBV29-1 and TRBJ2-7, with TRBD1 as a possible D gene (6 bases). This CDR3 is 12 amino acids long. Germline V CDR1 and CDR2: SQVTM, ANQGSEA. V gave up 4 bases and J gave up 3 bases, with 10 bases separating them. As DNA, the CDR3 is TGCAGCGTTGTTGGGACAAGCTACGAGCAGTACTTC. Residues: CSVVGTSYEQYF.

The chain combines TRBV21-1 with TRBJ2-7. TRBV21-1 is annotated as a pseudogene. This CDR3 region has 17 residues. CDR3 loop: CASSCARGRGSSYEQYF. As DNA, the CDR3 is TGTGCCAGCAGCTGTGCCAGGGGTCGGGGGAGCTCCTACGAGCAGTACTTC.

V and J are TRBV14 and TRBJ2-1, with D hard to call. Trimming cost V 3 bases and J 8 bases, with 11 bases left between them. The CDR3 is made up of 13 amino acids. Germline loops: CDR1 SGHDN, CDR2 FVKESK. For the CDR3, the DNA is TGTGCCAGCAGCCATTCTCCGGGCTATGAGCAGTTCTTC. This codes for CASSHSPGYEQFF.

The chain carries TRBV2 and TRBJ1-5, with D possibly being TRBD1 (5 bases). The CDR3 length is 15 residues. The germline CDR1 and CDR2 sequences are SNHLY and FYNNEI. Trimming took 4 bases from V and 5 from J, leaving 15 bases between them. The CDR3 sequence is CASSVLGPGDQPQHF. The CDR3, as DNA: TGTGCCAGCAGTGTGCTGGGACCTGGGGATCAGCCCCAGCATTTT.

The CDR3 spells CAWSNPLAGVSNEQFF. The CDR3 DNA reads as TGTGCCTGGAGTAACCCACTAGCGGGAGTATCAAATGAGCAGTTCTTC. The chain couples TRBV30 to TRBJ2-1; 11 nucleotides match TRBD2. The CDR3 has 16 residues. Germline V gene lookup returns CDR1 GTSNPN and CDR2 SVGIG (reference sequence). Trimming took 2 bases from V and 7 from J; bases not matched to a gene: 10.

The rearrangement uses TRBV5-4 and TRBJ2-2; 13 bases map to TRBD2. Germline lookup yields CDR1 SGHNT and CDR2 YYREEE (reference sequence). After removal of 4 bases from V and 1 base from J, the junction contained 13 bases not matched to a gene. The CDR3 runs 20 residues. Here the CDR3 reads CASSPGLAGEPTENTGELFF. CDR3 DNA: TGTGCCAGCAGCCCCGGACTAGCGGGGGAACCGACCGAGAACACCGGGGAGCTGTTTTTT.

The chain couples TRBV27 to TRBJ2-3; 8 nucleotides match TRBD2. The germline CDR1 and CDR2 sequences are MNHEY and SMNVEV (reference sequence). The CDR3 covers 15 residues. The J segment lost 7 bases and the V segment lost 6 bases, leaving 12 bases of the junction unmatched. This chain's CDR3 is CASSPGLDNTNTQYF. The CDR3 nucleotides are TGTGCCAGCAGCCCGGGACTAGATAATACAAATACGCAGTATTTT.

In this sample, this clone turned up once. The chain joins TRBV7-9 to TRBJ2-3, with D uncertain. Trimming cost V 4 bases and J 0 bases, with 11 bases left between them. The germline gives CDR1 SEHNR, CDR2 FQNEAQ (reference sequence). The CDR3 loop spans 15 amino acids. The CDR3 coding sequence is TGTGCCAGCAGCTCTGGACCGTATAGCACAGATACGCAGTATTTT. Its translation is CASSSGPYSTDTQYF.

The chain is built from TRBV12-5 and TRBJ2-2; 8 bases agree with TRBD1. Per the germline V gene, CDR1 is LGHNT and CDR2 is FRNRAP. V dropped 6 bases and J dropped 6; count of bases not matched to a gene: 6. The CDR3 is made up of 14 amino acids. The CDR3 DNA is TGTGCTAGTGGCCCAGGGGGCGAGTCCGGGGAGCTGTTTTTT. Translation gives CASGPGGESGELFF.

The rearrangement links TRBV4-1 to TRBJ1-1; no clear D. Germline assignment: CDR1 MGHRA and CDR2 YSYEKL. The V end lost 1 base, the J end lost 5 bases, and 8 bases lay between the germline ends. This CDR3 region has 13 residues. The CDR3 DNA sequence: TGCGCCAGCAGCCAAGGGTTGAGGACTGAAGCTTTCTTT. This gives the protein CASSQGLRTEAFF.

This clone was counted a single time. This chain links TRBV4-3 with TRBJ2-3, with 11 bases identical to TRBD2. V lost 2 bases and J lost 3; bases outside the gene matches: 1. Germline V lookup: CDR1 LGHNA, CDR2 YSLEER. The CDR3 is 15 amino acids. In DNA, the CDR3 is TGCGCCAGCAGCCAACGACTAGCGGGAACAGATACGCAGTATTTT. It encodes CASSQRLAGTDTQYF.